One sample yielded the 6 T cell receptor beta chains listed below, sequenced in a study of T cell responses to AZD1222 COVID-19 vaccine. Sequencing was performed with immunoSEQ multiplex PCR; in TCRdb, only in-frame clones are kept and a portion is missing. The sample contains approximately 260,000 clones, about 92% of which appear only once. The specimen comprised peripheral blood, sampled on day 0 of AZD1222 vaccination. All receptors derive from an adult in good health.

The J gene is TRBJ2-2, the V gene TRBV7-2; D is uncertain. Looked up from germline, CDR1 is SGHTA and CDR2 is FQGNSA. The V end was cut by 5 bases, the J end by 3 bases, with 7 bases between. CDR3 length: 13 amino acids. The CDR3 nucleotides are TGTGCCAGCAGCGCACGAGACACCGGGGAGCTGTTTTTT. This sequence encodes CASSARDTGELFF.

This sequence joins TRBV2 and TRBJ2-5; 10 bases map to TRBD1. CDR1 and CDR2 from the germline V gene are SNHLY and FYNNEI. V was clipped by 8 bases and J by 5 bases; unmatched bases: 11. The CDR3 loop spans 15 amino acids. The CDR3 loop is CASHLRDRGFETQYF. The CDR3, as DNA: TGTGCCAGCCATCTAAGGGACAGGGGTTTTGAGACCCAGTACTTC. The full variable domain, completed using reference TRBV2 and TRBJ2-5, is EPEVTQTPSHQVTQMGQEVILRCVPISNHLYFYWYRQILGQKVEFLVSFYNNEISEKSEIFDDQFSVERPDGSNFTLKIRSTKLEDSAMYFCASHLRDRGFETQYFGPGTRLLVL.

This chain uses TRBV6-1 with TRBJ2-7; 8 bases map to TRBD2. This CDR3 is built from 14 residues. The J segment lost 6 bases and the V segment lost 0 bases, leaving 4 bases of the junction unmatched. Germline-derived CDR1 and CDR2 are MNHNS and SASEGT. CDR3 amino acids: CASSEARGGGEQYF. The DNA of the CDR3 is TGTGCCAGCAGTGAAGCCCGGGGGGGCGGCGAGCAGTACTTC.

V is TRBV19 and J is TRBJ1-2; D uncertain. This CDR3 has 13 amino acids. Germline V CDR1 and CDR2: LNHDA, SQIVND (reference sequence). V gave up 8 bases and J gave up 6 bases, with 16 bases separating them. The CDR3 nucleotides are TGTGCCAGTGCGATCCTGACGGGGAATGGCTACACCTTC. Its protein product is CASAILTGNGYTF.

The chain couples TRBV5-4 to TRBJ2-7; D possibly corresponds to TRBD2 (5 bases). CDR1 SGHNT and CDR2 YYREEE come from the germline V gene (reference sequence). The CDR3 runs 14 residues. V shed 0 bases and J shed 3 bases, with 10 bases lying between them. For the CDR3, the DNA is TGTGCCAGCAGCTTGGCATCTGGACTCTACGAGCAGTACTTC. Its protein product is CASSLASGLYEQYF. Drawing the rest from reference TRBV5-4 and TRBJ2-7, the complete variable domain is ETGVTQSPTHLIKTRGQQVTLRCSSQSGHNTVSWYQQALGQGPQFIFQYYREEENGRGNFPPRFSGLQFPNYSSELNVNALELDDSALYLCASSLASGLYEQYFGPGTRLTVT.

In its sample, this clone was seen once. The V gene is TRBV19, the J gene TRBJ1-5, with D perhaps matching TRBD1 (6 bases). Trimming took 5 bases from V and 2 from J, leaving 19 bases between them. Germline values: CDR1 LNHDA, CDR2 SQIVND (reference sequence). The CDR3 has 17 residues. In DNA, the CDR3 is TGTGCCAGTAGTCGGCCCAGGGGAGGGTATGGCAATCAGCCCCAGCATTTT. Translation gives CASSRPRGGYGNQPQHF.